This T cell receptor beta chain was identified in a study of early stage breast cancer tumors. Study information: Most invasive tumors, twelve of 16, were ER+/PR+/HER2-. Samples were sequenced at about 10-fold average coverage. The study, taken as a whole, reports: Tumors had approximately 2.5-fold higher T cell density than normal breast.

Each sample had two DNA replicates, 0.45 to 0.65 ug blood or around 1.6 ug tissue. The method was immunoSEQ multiplex PCR; TCRdb's version includes in-frame clones alone and lacks a portion of them. The sample has about 31,000 clones, over 70% seen once. About this clone itself: Its antigen is unknown.

V lost 4 bases and J 5 bases, leaving 16 bases between the germline ends. This CDR3 region has 14 residues. Germline CDR1 is SQVTM and CDR2 is ANQGSEA. The chain joins TRBV29-1 to TRBJ2-3, with D possibly TRBD1 on 6 matching bases. Input material: blood. This TCR was recovered from a person aged 40-50 years with breast cancer. The CDR3 DNA follows: TGCAGCGTTGGTTCAGGGGCCTTTGGAGATACGCAGTATTTT. It translates to CSVGSGAFGDTQYF.